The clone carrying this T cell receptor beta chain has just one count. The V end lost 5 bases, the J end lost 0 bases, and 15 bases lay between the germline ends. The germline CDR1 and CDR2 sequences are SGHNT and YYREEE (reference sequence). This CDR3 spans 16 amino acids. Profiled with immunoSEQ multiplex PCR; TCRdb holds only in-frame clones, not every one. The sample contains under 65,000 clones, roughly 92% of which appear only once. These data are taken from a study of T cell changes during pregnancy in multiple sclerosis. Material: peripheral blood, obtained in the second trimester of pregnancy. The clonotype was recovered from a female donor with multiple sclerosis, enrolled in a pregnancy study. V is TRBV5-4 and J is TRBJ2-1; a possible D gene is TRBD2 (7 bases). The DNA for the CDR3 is TGTGCCAGCAGGGGGGGGGCCAGGGGCTCCTACAATGAGCAGTTCTTC. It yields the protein CASRGGARGSYNEQFF. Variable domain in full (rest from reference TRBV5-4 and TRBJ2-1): ETGVTQSPTHLIKTRGQQVTLRCSSQSGHNTVSWYQQALGQGPQFIFQYYREEENGRGNFPPRFSGLQFPNYSSELNVNALELDDSALYLCASRGGARGSYNEQFFGPGTRLTVL.